This is a list of T cell receptor beta chains from one sample in a study of blood T cell repertoires in COVID-19. Using immunoSEQ multiplex PCR, the repertoire was profiled, and TCRdb retains in-frame clones only, with some absent. In the table there are more than 300,000 clones, more than 75% of which are singletons. Sequencing was performed on PBMCs or T cells enriched from blood (not recorded which). Receptors originate from a woman under 30 who had recovered from COVID-19. Both conserved end residues are part of each CDR3. D genes are given only for firm matches. Where a row states a size, it is once, few, many or the class of an expanded clone; other rows omit it.

j_gene	abundance	d_gene	v_gene	CDR3nt	CDR3aa
TRBJ1-1	.	TRBD1	TRBV7-6	TGTGCCAGCAGCTCCGGGACAGGGGGAACTGAAGCTTTCTTT	CASSSGTGGTEAFF
TRBJ2-7	.	TRBD1	TRBV10-3	TGTGCCATCAGTGAACGGGACAGTAGGTTCAGCTCCTACGAGCAGTACTTC	CAISERDSRFSSYEQYF
TRBJ2-3	once	TRBD2	TRBV19	TGTGCCAGTAGTATCGCGGGGGGGGGTCCCCACACAGATACGCAGTATTTT	CASSIAGGGPHTDTQYF
TRBJ1-1	.	TRBD1	TRBV3-1/TRBV3-2	TGTGCCAGCAGCCAACGGACAGGGGGTCTATCTGAAGCTTTCTTT	CASSQRTGGLSEAFF
TRBJ1-1	.	.	TRBV5-1	TGCGCCAGCAGCTTAGACCACAGGAACACTGAAGCTTTCTTT	CASSLDHRNTEAFF
TRBJ2-2	.	TRBD1	TRBV29-1	TGCAGCGTCTGGACAGGGCACACCGGGGAGCTGTTTTTT	CSVWTGHTGELFF
TRBJ2-3	.	TRBD2	TRBV7-9	TGTGCCAGCAGCTCCTCCCGCGCGGGGGGGTGGACAGATACGCAGTATTTT	CASSSSRAGGWTDTQYF
TRBJ1-5	.	TRBD1	TRBV6-6	TGTGCCAGCAGTCGATCAGGGGGCAGTCATCAGCCCCAGCATTTT	CASSRSGGSHQPQHF
TRBJ2-2	.	TRBD1	TRBV7-6	TGTGCCAGCAGCTTCCGGCAGGGGGCGGGTACCGGGGAGCTGTTTTTT	CASSFRQGAGTGELFF
TRBJ1-3	.	.	TRBV2	TGTGCCAGCAGTGAAATCCGACAGAACTCTGGAAACACCATATATTTT	CASSEIRQNSGNTIYF
TRBJ1-1	.	.	TRBV6-1	TGTGCCAGCAGTGAAGAGGGGGTCGGGCATTGGGGTACTGAAGCTTTCTTT	CASSEEGVGHWGTEAFF
TRBJ2-6	.	.	TRBV19	TGTGCCAGTAGTATCGGGAGCTCTGGGGCCAACGTCCTGACTTTC	CASSIGSSGANVLTF
TRBJ2-3	.	TRBD2	TRBV6-5	TGTGCCAGCAGTCTCACTGGCGGGGGGGCAGATACGCAGTATTTT	CASSLTGGGADTQYF
TRBJ2-1	.	TRBD2	TRBV6-5	TGTGCCAGCAGTTTCAGACCAGCGGGGGACTACAATGAGCAGTTCTTC	CASSFRPAGDYNEQFF
TRBJ1-1	.	.	TRBV12-3/TRBV12-4	TGTGCCAGCTGCTTTGGGGGCGGCACTGAAGCTTTCTTT	CASCFGGGTEAFF
TRBJ1-1	once	.	TRBV9	TGTGCCAGCAGCGTAACCGGACAAATGAACACTGAAGCTTTCTTT	CASSVTGQMNTEAFF
TRBJ1-2	.	.	TRBV18	TGTGCCAGCTCATCCACGGAGGGAACCTATGGCTACACCTTC	CASSSTEGTYGYTF
TRBJ2-2	.	.	TRBV15	TGTGCCACCAGCAGAGGACACCCGGAATTATTAGCCGGGGAGCTGTTTTTT	CATSRGHPELLAGELFF
TRBJ1-1	.	TRBD1	TRBV10-3	TGTGCCATCAGTGCAACAGGGGGACCTGAAGCTTTCTTT	CAISATGGPEAFF
TRBJ2-1	.	TRBD1	TRBV5-4	TGTGCCAGCAGCTTCAACACCGGGACAGGACTCCACAATGAGCAGTTCTTC	CASSFNTGTGLHNEQFF
TRBJ1-2	.	.	TRBV27	TGTGCCAGCAGTGGTACAGGTTTTTATGGCTACACCTTC	CASSGTGFYGYTF
TRBJ2-4	.	.	TRBV5-6	TGTGCCAGCAGCTTTTTTGAGGGGGGGATGAAGATCCACATTCAGTACTTC	CASSFFEGGMKIHIQYF
TRBJ2-7	.	.	TRBV6-5	TGTGCCAGCAGTTACTTTGCGGGAGGGACAGGTAACGAGCAGTACTTC	CASSYFAGGTGNEQYF
TRBJ2-7	.	.	TRBV6-5	TGTGCCAGCAGCCCGGACAGATCCTACGAGCAGTACTTC	CASSPDRSYEQYF
TRBJ2-5	.	TRBD1	TRBV6-7	TGTGCCAGCAGTTGGACAGGGGGCAGAGAGACCCAGTACTTC	CASSWTGGRETQYF
TRBJ2-3	.	.	TRBV4-1	TGCGCCAGCAGCCTACCCTCGACCGGCGGGCAGCGCACAGATACGCAGTATTTT	CASSLPSTGGQRTDTQYF
TRBJ1-1	once	.	TRBV29-1	TGCAGCGTTGAAGGGGGCCAGGGGAACACTGAAGCTTTCTTT	CSVEGGQGNTEAFF
TRBJ1-6	.	TRBD1	TRBV7-3	TGTGCCAGCAGCTCGAAGGGGGCTGGGGTTGAGAAGGATTCACCCCTCCACTTT	CASSSKGAGVEKDSPLHF
TRBJ2-1	.	.	TRBV14	TGTGCCAGCAGCCAAAAACTGCCCCGGACTTGGGAGAATGAGCAGTTCTTC	CASSQKLPRTWENEQFF
TRBJ1-3	.	.	TRBV20-1	TGCAGTGCTAGAGATTGGAGAGACATATATTTT	CSARDWRDIYF
TRBJ2-7	.	TRBD1	TRBV11-2	TGTGCCAGCAGCTTGTACCCCTTTGCGGAGACAGGGGATGATGAGCAGTACTTC	CASSLYPFAETGDDEQYF
TRBJ1-3	.	TRBD1	TRBV7-2	TGTGCCAGCAGCTTGGGACAGGTCATCTCTGGAAACACCATATATTTT	CASSLGQVISGNTIYF
TRBJ2-5	.	.	TRBV7-9	TGTGCCAGCAGCTTAGTGGGGGACTTTACGCAAGAGACCCAGTACTTC	CASSLVGDFTQETQYF
TRBJ1-5	.	.	TRBV11-3	TGTGCCAGCACCCCCACATACAATCAGCCCCAGCATTTT	CASTPTYNQPQHF
TRBJ1-3	.	.	TRBV10-3	TGTGCCAGCGGAAGAAACACCATATATTTT	CASGRNTIYF
TRBJ2-7	.	TRBD1	TRBV11-3	TGTGCCAGCAGCCTAACGGGACAGGTGAGCGAGCAGTACTTC	CASSLTGQVSEQYF
TRBJ1-4	.	.	TRBV19	TGTGCCAGTAGTATAACCGGGATTGGAAAACTGTTTTTT	CASSITGIGKLFF
TRBJ2-1	.	.	TRBV27	TGTGCCAGCAGCCGCCGTGAGTCCCACCTATACAATGAGCAGTTCTTC	CASSRRESHLYNEQFF
TRBJ2-7	.	.	TRBV11-3	TGTGCCAGCAGCTTACAGGGACTGGACGAGCAGTACTTC	CASSLQGLDEQYF
TRBJ2-1	.	TRBD2	TRBV12-3/TRBV12-4	TGTGCCACCAAGCGGGGGGCCCACGAAAAGCAGTTCTTC	CATKRGAHEKQFF
TRBJ2-5	.	TRBD1	TRBV4-2	TGTGCCAGCAGCCAAGATCTTTGGTCAGGGGGAGAGACCCAGTACTTC	CASSQDLWSGGETQYF
TRBJ1-5	.	.	TRBV6-5	TGTGCCACTAGCCGCGGGGTTGGTCAGCCCCAGCATTTT	CATSRGVGQPQHF
TRBJ2-1	.	TRBD2	TRBV7-2	TGTGCCAGCAGCTTAGCGCAGGTAGCGGGGAAGAATGAGCAGTTCTTC	CASSLAQVAGKNEQFF
TRBJ1-5	.	.	TRBV6-1	TGTGCCAGCAGTGAAGTGGGGAGGCCCCAGCATTTT	CASSEVGRPQHF
TRBJ1-2	.	.	TRBV2	TGTGCCAGCACGGGACACTCTTCGGAGGGCTACACCTTC	CASTGHSSEGYTF
TRBJ1-1	.	TRBD1	TRBV4-1	TGCGCCAGCAGCCACTTCGACAGGGAGAACACTGAAGCTTTCTTT	CASSHFDRENTEAFF
TRBJ1-2	.	TRBD1	TRBV2	TGTGCCAGCAGATCACAGGGGAACTATGGCTACACCTTC	CASRSQGNYGYTF
TRBJ1-2	.	.	TRBV11-2	TGTGCCAGCAGCCCCGACAGGACCTATGGCTACACCTTC	CASSPDRTYGYTF
TRBJ1-1	.	.	TRBV11-3	TGTGCCAGCAGCTTACAGGGAGGGAACACTGAAGCTTTCTTT	CASSLQGGNTEAFF
TRBJ1-2	.	.	TRBV14	TGTGCCAGCAGCCAAGGTCAGAACTATGGCTACACCTTC	CASSQGQNYGYTF
TRBJ1-6	.	.	TRBV15	TGTGCCACCAGTGGACGTCGCGGGAATTCACCCCTCCACTTT	CATSGRRGNSPLHF
TRBJ2-5	.	TRBD2	TRBV7-2	TGTGCCAGCAGCTTATTTCTAGCGGGGGTCCAAGAGACCCAGTACTTC	CASSLFLAGVQETQYF
TRBJ1-1	.	.	TRBV6-5	TGTGCCAGCATCCGGGGACATCTGGGGACTGAAGCTTTCTTT	CASIRGHLGTEAFF
TRBJ1-2	.	.	TRBV20-1	TGCAGTGCTAGTCTGCAACCTACTAACTATGGCTACACCTTC	CSASLQPTNYGYTF
TRBJ1-4	.	.	TRBV6-6	TGTGCCAGCAGTCACGGACAGAGTAATGAAAAACTGTTTTTT	CASSHGQSNEKLFF